This T cell receptor beta chain was found in a study of blood T cell repertoires in COVID-19. Profiled with immunoSEQ multiplex PCR; TCRdb holds only in-frame clones, not every one. Of fewer than 350,000 clones in the sample, about 83% are singletons; the top ten hold 6% to 7%. Clinical history reported by participants formed the basis on which cohorts were assigned. CDR3 size: 12 residues. Germline V gives CDR1 LGHDT, CDR2 YNNKEL (reference sequence). Trimming shortened V by 3 bases and J by 8 bases, and 11 bases separated the two germline ends. This sequence originates from a middle-aged woman who had recovered from COVID-19. The material sequenced was PBMCs or T cells enriched from blood (not recorded which). This rearrangement joins TRBV3-1 (or the pseudogene TRBV3-2) to TRBJ2-7; weak D call: TRBD2 (5 bases). CDR3 bases: TGTGCCAGCAGCCATTTGGAGGTTAAGCAGTACTTC. It encodes CASSHLEVKQYF.